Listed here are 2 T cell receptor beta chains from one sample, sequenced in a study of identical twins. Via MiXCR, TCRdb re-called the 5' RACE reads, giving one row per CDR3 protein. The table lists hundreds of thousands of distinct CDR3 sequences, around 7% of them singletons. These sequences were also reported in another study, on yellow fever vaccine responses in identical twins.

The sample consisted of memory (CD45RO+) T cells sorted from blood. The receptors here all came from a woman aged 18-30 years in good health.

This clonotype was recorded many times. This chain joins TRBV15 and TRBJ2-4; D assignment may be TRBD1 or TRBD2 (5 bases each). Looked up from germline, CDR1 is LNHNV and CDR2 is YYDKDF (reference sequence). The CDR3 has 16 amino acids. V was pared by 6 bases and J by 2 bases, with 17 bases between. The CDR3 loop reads CATSPSPEGSKNIQYF. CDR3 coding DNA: TGTGCCACCAGTCCCTCCCCAGAGGGGTCCAAAAACATTCAGTACTTC.

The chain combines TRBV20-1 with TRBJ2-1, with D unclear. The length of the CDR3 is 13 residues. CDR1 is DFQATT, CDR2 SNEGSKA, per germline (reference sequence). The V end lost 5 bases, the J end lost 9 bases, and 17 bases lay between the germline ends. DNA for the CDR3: TGCAGTGCTTTCGATCCCCATAGGAGTGAGCAGTTCTTC. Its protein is CSAFDPHRSEQFF.